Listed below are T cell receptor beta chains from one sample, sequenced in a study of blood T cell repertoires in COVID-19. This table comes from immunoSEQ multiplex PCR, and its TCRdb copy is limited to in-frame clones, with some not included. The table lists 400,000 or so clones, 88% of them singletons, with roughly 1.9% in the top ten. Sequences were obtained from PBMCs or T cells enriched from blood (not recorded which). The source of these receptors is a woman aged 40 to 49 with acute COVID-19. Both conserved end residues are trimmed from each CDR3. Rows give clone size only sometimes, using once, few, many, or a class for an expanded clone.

ASSLGTGGPYTEAF	TRBV7-9	once	TRBJ1-1
AISESETLNEQF	TRBV10-3	.	TRBJ2-1
ASSASGGSTYEQY	TRBV2	.	TRBJ2-7
SAISLTEAF	TRBV20-1	.	TRBJ1-1
ASSLLDEQF	TRBV3-1/TRBV3-2	.	TRBJ2-1
ASSIDRDRGADTQY	TRBV19	.	TRBJ2-3
ASSLGGGEQY	TRBV5-6	.	TRBJ2-7
ASRSSGDTGELF	TRBV6-5	.	TRBJ2-2
SGGGNYGYT	TRBV20-1	.	TRBJ1-2
ASSALDRGITEAF	TRBV9	.	TRBJ1-1
ASSQRGDQNTGELF	TRBV27	.	TRBJ2-2
ASSPTRVYGYT	TRBV6-5	.	TRBJ1-2
ASRPGQGDNTIY	TRBV4-2	.	TRBJ1-3
ASSRAGGRGNEQF	TRBV7-7	.	TRBJ2-1
ASSFKDRTYEQY	TRBV5-8	.	TRBJ2-7
ASSGQGSYNEQF	TRBV25-1	.	TRBJ2-1
ASSWTGSSYEQY	TRBV9	few	TRBJ2-7
ASNSRSSYNEQF	TRBV5-4	.	TRBJ2-1
ASSPSNPVYEQY	TRBV3-1/TRBV3-2	.	TRBJ2-7
ASTRTVEAF	TRBV2	.	TRBJ1-1
ASSITRGDRADQETQY	TRBV21-1	once	TRBJ2-5
ASSLAGTFQETQY	TRBV3-1/TRBV3-2	.	TRBJ2-5
ASSLAGVSRSPLH	TRBV5-1	once	TRBJ1-6
ASIQGMENTEAF	TRBV2	few	TRBJ1-1
ASSTNSGGPYEQY	TRBV18	.	TRBJ2-7
ASYRGQGPDYGYT	TRBV7-9	.	TRBJ1-2
ASSYSWPDGSEKLF	TRBV6-5	.	TRBJ1-4
ASSQNRGHYGYT	TRBV14	.	TRBJ1-2
SVEHRATTEAF	TRBV29-1	.	TRBJ1-1
ASSDPGGPDFEQF	TRBV2	once	TRBJ2-1
ASSSGQIYNEQF	TRBV7-9	.	TRBJ2-1
ASSLGRLSEQY	TRBV5-5	.	TRBJ2-7
ASRLDGSNTGELF	TRBV5-1	.	TRBJ2-2
ASSVDRDTEAF	TRBV2	.	TRBJ1-1
ASSGGLAGARSYNEQF	TRBV2	.	TRBJ2-1
ASTEWGLGEKLF	TRBV2	.	TRBJ1-4
ATSTTRGTGFFGANVLT	TRBV15	once	TRBJ2-6
ASSLGEGVSGPPTEKLF	TRBV7-9	.	TRBJ1-4
ASSQVGPNTEAF	TRBV3-1/TRBV3-2	.	TRBJ1-1
ASSSAQVVYEAF	TRBV7-9	once	TRBJ1-1
AGSQSIGVYEQY	TRBV4-1	.	TRBJ2-7
AWSADRGQHAF	TRBV30	.	TRBJ1-1
ASRPGTGGINTEAF	TRBV10-2	.	TRBJ1-1
ASSPRLAEAF	TRBV18	.	TRBJ1-1
ASSPQSGGAYNEQF	TRBV18	.	TRBJ2-1
ASSQDSVTYGYT	TRBV3-1/TRBV3-2	.	TRBJ1-2